A selection of T cell receptor beta chains follows, all from one sample in a study of T cells after yellow fever vaccination. TCRdb analysed the 5' RACE reads with MiXCR anew, one entry per CDR3 protein. The sample records roughly 170,000 distinct CDR3 sequences, around 9.3% being singletons. Sequenced here: CD8+ T cells sorted from PBMCs, sampled 45 days after the yellow fever booster vaccination. All receptors derive from a man between 18 and 29 years old who received the YFV17D yellow fever vaccine. Each CDR3 is given with its conserved first and last residue. A D gene is named only where the DNA matches it firmly. Not all rows give a size; the values are once, few, many and, for expanded clones, a class.

V gene: TRBV24-1; clone size: few; J gene: TRBJ1-2; D gene: NA; CDR3 protein: CAVWASHDGYTF; CDR3 DNA: TGTGCCGTTTGGGCCTCCCACGATGGCTACACCTTC
V gene: TRBV19; clone size: NA; J gene: TRBJ2-3; D gene: NA; CDR3 protein: CASSLAGTSSTDTQYF; CDR3 DNA: TGTGCCAGTAGCCTGGCCGGGACTTCTAGCACAGATACGCAGTATTTT
V gene: TRBV4-3; clone size: NA; J gene: TRBJ2-1; D gene: NA; CDR3 protein: CASSQEQTTGYEQFF; CDR3 DNA: TGCGCCAGCAGCCAAGAGCAGACTACAGGGTATGAGCAGTTCTTC
V gene: TRBV27; clone size: few; J gene: TRBJ1-2; D gene: NA; CDR3 protein: CASSLSNGGASNGYTF; CDR3 DNA: TGTGCCAGCAGTTTATCTAACGGGGGCGCCTCCAATGGCTACACCTTC
V gene: TRBV10-3; clone size: many; J gene: TRBJ1-1; D gene: NA; CDR3 protein: CANREDHSVNTEAFF; CDR3 DNA: TGTGCCAACCGGGAGGACCATTCGGTGAACACTGAAGCTTTCTTT
V gene: TRBV7-3; clone size: few; J gene: TRBJ2-1; D gene: NA; CDR3 protein: CASVSPPKGEQFF; CDR3 DNA: TGTGCCAGCGTATCCCCCCCAAAGGGTGAGCAGTTCTTC
V gene: TRBV2; clone size: few; J gene: TRBJ2-3; D gene: TRBD2; CDR3 protein: CASSPGILAGPTDTQYF; CDR3 DNA: TGTGCCAGCAGTCCAGGGATTCTAGCGGGGCCAACAGATACGCAGTATTTT
V gene: TRBV29-1; clone size: many; J gene: TRBJ1-2; D gene: TRBD1; CDR3 protein: CSVRDRGYGYTF; CDR3 DNA: TGCAGCGTCCGGGACAGGGGCTATGGCTACACCTTC
V gene: TRBV12-3/TRBV12-4; clone size: many; J gene: TRBJ2-1; D gene: TRBD2; CDR3 protein: CASTPRLAGGGHNEQFF; CDR3 DNA: TGTGCCAGCACTCCTCGACTAGCGGGGGGCGGCCACAATGAGCAGTTCTTC
V gene: TRBV10-3; clone size: few; J gene: TRBJ1-5; D gene: TRBD1; CDR3 protein: CAISESSTGGNQPQHF; CDR3 DNA: TGTGCCATCAGTGAGTCCTCTACAGGGGGGAATCAGCCCCAGCATTTT
V gene: TRBV6-5; clone size: many; J gene: TRBJ2-3; D gene: NA; CDR3 protein: CASSYVEGGTDTQYF; CDR3 DNA: TGTGCCAGCAGTTACGTGGAGGGGGGCACAGATACGCAGTATTTT
V gene: TRBV25-1; clone size: NA; J gene: TRBJ2-7; D gene: TRBD1; CDR3 protein: CATIGRDPGQGAYEQYF; CDR3 DNA: TGTGCCACCATCGGCCGGGACCCGGGACAGGGCGCCTACGAGCAGTACTTC
V gene: TRBV12-3/TRBV12-4; clone size: few; J gene: TRBJ2-7; D gene: NA; CDR3 protein: CASSPGTIDEQYF; CDR3 DNA: TGTGCCAGCAGTCCGGGGACAATCGACGAGCAGTACTTC
V gene: TRBV11-2; clone size: few; J gene: TRBJ1-2; D gene: TRBD1; CDR3 protein: CASSLGGQNYGYTF; CDR3 DNA: TGTGCCAGCAGCTTAGGGGGACAGAACTATGGCTACACCTTC
V gene: TRBV6-5; clone size: many; J gene: TRBJ2-7; D gene: TRBD1; CDR3 protein: CASSYGQDRGFYEQYF; CDR3 DNA: TGTGCCAGCAGTTACGGGCAGGACAGGGGGTTCTACGAGCAGTACTTC
V gene: TRBV15; clone size: NA; J gene: TRBJ2-2; D gene: TRBD1; CDR3 protein: CATQRDRGSTGELFF; CDR3 DNA: TGTGCCACTCAGAGGGACAGGGGCAGCACCGGGGAGCTGTTTTTT
V gene: TRBV20-1; clone size: once; J gene: TRBJ1-5; D gene: NA; CDR3 protein: CSARGVPNQPQHF; CDR3 DNA: TGCAGTGCTAGAGGGGTCCCCAATCAGCCCCAGCATTTT
V gene: TRBV6-2/TRBV6-3; clone size: NA; J gene: TRBJ2-7; D gene: TRBD1; CDR3 protein: CASSSGQGPYEQYF; CDR3 DNA: TGTGCCAGCAGCTCGGGACAGGGACCCTACGAGCAGTACTTC
V gene: TRBV21-1; clone size: few; J gene: TRBJ2-7; D gene: NA; CDR3 protein: CASSKAGDDEQYF; CDR3 DNA: TGTGCCAGCAGCAAAGCAGGGGACGACGAGCAGTACTTC
V gene: TRBV7-2; clone size: NA; J gene: TRBJ2-2; D gene: TRBD2; CDR3 protein: CASSLGSGGRPGELFF; CDR3 DNA: TGTGCCAGCAGCTTAGGCTCGGGGGGGCGACCCGGGGAGCTGTTTTTT
V gene: TRBV9; clone size: NA; J gene: TRBJ2-5; D gene: TRBD1; CDR3 protein: CASSTRQGASVETQYF; CDR3 DNA: TGTGCCAGCAGCACCCGACAGGGGGCGTCGGTGGAGACCCAGTACTTC
V gene: TRBV12-3/TRBV12-4; clone size: NA; J gene: TRBJ2-7; D gene: NA; CDR3 protein: CASRRQGLYEQYF; CDR3 DNA: TGTGCCAGCAGAAGACAGGGACTCTACGAGCAGTACTTC
V gene: TRBV11-2; clone size: few; J gene: TRBJ1-6; D gene: TRBD1; CDR3 protein: CASSADRAKYSPLHF; CDR3 DNA: TGTGCCAGCAGCGCGGACAGGGCCAAATATTCACCCCTCCACTTT
V gene: TRBV27; clone size: NA; J gene: TRBJ2-3; D gene: TRBD2; CDR3 protein: CASSLPAGGRGTDTQYF; CDR3 DNA: TGTGCCAGCAGTTTACCAGCGGGGGGCAGGGGTACAGATACGCAGTATTTT
V gene: TRBV24-1; clone size: NA; J gene: TRBJ1-1; D gene: NA; CDR3 protein: CATSDPRNTEAFF; CDR3 DNA: TGTGCCACCAGTGACCCGAGGAACACTGAAGCTTTCTTT
V gene: TRBV11-2; clone size: few; J gene: TRBJ1-1; D gene: NA; CDR3 protein: CASSLGEGLVNTEAFF; CDR3 DNA: TGTGCCAGCAGCTTAGGTGAGGGGCTTGTGAACACTGAAGCTTTCTTT
V gene: TRBV6-2/TRBV6-3; clone size: NA; J gene: TRBJ2-3; D gene: NA; CDR3 protein: CASSYSPGTDTQYF; CDR3 DNA: TGTGCCAGCAGTTACTCGCCGGGCACAGATACGCAGTATTTT
V gene: TRBV12-3/TRBV12-4; clone size: few; J gene: TRBJ1-1; D gene: NA; CDR3 protein: CASSFGSNRNTEAFF; CDR3 DNA: TGTGCCAGCAGTTTCGGTTCGAATAGGAACACTGAAGCTTTCTTT
V gene: TRBV4-1; clone size: NA; J gene: TRBJ1-2; D gene: TRBD1; CDR3 protein: CASSQMGQGFSNYGYTF; CDR3 DNA: TGCGCCAGCAGCCAAATGGGACAGGGATTTTCTAACTATGGCTACACCTTC
V gene: TRBV18; clone size: NA; J gene: TRBJ2-2; D gene: TRBD1; CDR3 protein: CASSPGDSPGELFF; CDR3 DNA: TGTGCCAGCTCACCAGGGGACAGTCCCGGGGAGCTGTTTTTT
V gene: TRBV3-1; clone size: NA; J gene: TRBJ1-1; D gene: NA; CDR3 protein: CASPPNTEAFF; CDR3 DNA: TGTGCCAGCCCCCCGAACACTGAAGCTTTCTTT
V gene: TRBV6-2/TRBV6-3; clone size: few; J gene: TRBJ2-1; D gene: TRBD2; CDR3 protein: CASSYSLLRGEYNEQFF; CDR3 DNA: TGTGCCAGCAGTTACTCCCTCTTGCGGGGGGAGTACAATGAGCAGTTCTTC
V gene: TRBV4-2; clone size: NA; J gene: TRBJ2-2; D gene: TRBD2; CDR3 protein: CASSQSGEDTGELFF; CDR3 DNA: TGTGCCAGCAGTCAGAGCGGGGAGGACACCGGGGAGCTGTTTTTT
V gene: TRBV2; clone size: NA; J gene: TRBJ2-2; D gene: NA; CDR3 protein: CARGGQTTGELFF; CDR3 DNA: TGTGCCAGGGGGGGACAGACCACCGGGGAGCTGTTTTTT
V gene: TRBV27; clone size: NA; J gene: TRBJ2-1; D gene: TRBD2; CDR3 protein: CASSSGLAGSTEQFF; CDR3 DNA: TGTGCCAGCAGCTCGGGACTAGCAGGGAGTACTGAGCAGTTCTTC
V gene: TRBV20-1; clone size: few; J gene: TRBJ1-2; D gene: NA; CDR3 protein: CSALLGDNYGYTF; CDR3 DNA: TGCAGTGCCCTGCTGGGGGATAACTATGGCTACACCTTC
V gene: TRBV7-3; clone size: few; J gene: TRBJ2-3; D gene: NA; CDR3 protein: CASSLEVTDTQYF; CDR3 DNA: TGTGCCAGCAGCTTGGAGGTCACAGATACGCAGTATTTT
V gene: TRBV6-2/TRBV6-3; clone size: many; J gene: TRBJ1-5; D gene: TRBD1; CDR3 protein: CASSPGQGPSNQPQHF; CDR3 DNA: TGTGCCAGCAGCCCCGGACAGGGCCCTAGCAATCAGCCCCAGCATTTT
V gene: TRBV12-3/TRBV12-4; clone size: NA; J gene: TRBJ2-2; D gene: NA; CDR3 protein: CASSLEGPGPGELFF; CDR3 DNA: TGTGCCAGCAGTTTAGAGGGACCTGGACCGGGGGAGCTGTTTTTT
V gene: TRBV7-9; clone size: NA; J gene: TRBJ2-4; D gene: NA; CDR3 protein: CASSLEQKNIQYF; CDR3 DNA: TGTGCCAGCAGCTTAGAACAGAAAAACATTCAGTACTTC
V gene: TRBV5-1; clone size: many; J gene: TRBJ2-1; D gene: NA; CDR3 protein: CASSLTGTEQFF; CDR3 DNA: TGCGCCAGCAGCCTAACAGGGACTGAGCAGTTCTTC
V gene: TRBV29-1; clone size: NA; J gene: TRBJ1-2; D gene: TRBD1; CDR3 protein: CSVPGQGKGGYTF; CDR3 DNA: TGCAGCGTTCCAGGACAGGGAAAAGGCGGCTACACCTTC
V gene: TRBV21-1; clone size: NA; J gene: TRBJ1-1; D gene: NA; CDR3 protein: CASSHDLLSGTEAFF; CDR3 DNA: TGTGCCAGCAGCCATGATCTGCTGTCGGGCACTGAAGCTTTCTTT
V gene: TRBV7-9; clone size: few; J gene: TRBJ2-3; D gene: NA; CDR3 protein: CASSWEGGHGDTQYF; CDR3 DNA: TGTGCCAGCAGCTGGGAGGGGGGCCACGGAGATACGCAGTATTTT
V gene: TRBV5-6; clone size: NA; J gene: TRBJ1-2; D gene: NA; CDR3 protein: CASSLAYRVRVYGYTF; CDR3 DNA: TGTGCCAGCAGCTTGGCTTACAGGGTCCGAGTTTACGGCTACACCTTC
V gene: TRBV4-3; clone size: few; J gene: TRBJ2-3; D gene: NA; CDR3 protein: CASSQAGQPTQYF; CDR3 DNA: TGCGCCAGCAGCCAAGCTGGACAGCCTACGCAGTATTTT
V gene: TRBV4-2; clone size: few; J gene: TRBJ2-5; D gene: NA; CDR3 protein: CASSQEGVRDETQYF; CDR3 DNA: TGTGCCAGCAGCCAAGAAGGGGTCAGGGATGAGACCCAGTACTTC
V gene: TRBV29-1; clone size: few; J gene: TRBJ2-2; D gene: NA; CDR3 protein: CSVDGPVNTGELFF; CDR3 DNA: TGCAGCGTTGATGGTCCCGTGAACACCGGGGAGCTGTTTTTT
V gene: TRBV10-3; clone size: many; J gene: TRBJ2-3; D gene: TRBD2; CDR3 protein: CAISGLAGTSVADTQYF; CDR3 DNA: TGTGCCATCAGCGGACTTGCCGGGACTAGCGTTGCAGATACGCAGTATTTT
V gene: TRBV27; clone size: few; J gene: TRBJ2-1; D gene: TRBD1; CDR3 protein: CASSPATGLNEQFF; CDR3 DNA: TGTGCCAGCAGTCCCGCGACAGGGCTCAATGAGCAGTTCTTC
V gene: TRBV12-3/TRBV12-4; clone size: NA; J gene: TRBJ1-1; D gene: NA; CDR3 protein: CASSPPDNTEAFF; CDR3 DNA: TGTGCCAGCAGTCCCCCGGACAACACTGAAGCTTTCTTT
V gene: TRBV19; clone size: NA; J gene: TRBJ2-1; D gene: TRBD2; CDR3 protein: CASSIGSGYNEQFF; CDR3 DNA: TGTGCCAGTAGTATAGGTAGCGGGTACAATGAGCAGTTCTTC
V gene: TRBV7-2; clone size: many; J gene: TRBJ2-4; D gene: NA; CDR3 protein: CASSYREGPATNIQYF; CDR3 DNA: TGTGCCAGCAGCTACCGCGAAGGGCCCGCTACTAACATTCAGTACTTC
V gene: TRBV3-1; clone size: few; J gene: TRBJ2-7; D gene: TRBD2; CDR3 protein: CASSPNQLAGAISSYEQYF; CDR3 DNA: TGTGCCAGCAGCCCTAACCAACTAGCGGGGGCAATAAGCTCCTACGAGCAGTACTTC
V gene: TRBV10-3; clone size: NA; J gene: TRBJ1-5; D gene: NA; CDR3 protein: CAISVEGGQPQHF; CDR3 DNA: TGTGCCATCAGTGTAGAGGGAGGTCAGCCCCAGCATTTT